This entry lists 11 T cell receptor beta chains sequenced from one sample in a study of blood T cells in healthy people across ages. A J-beta primer mix and a sample-barcoded 5' primer were used in a second PCR of roughly 6 to 11 cycles. In TCRdb, the 5' RACE reads were re-called with MiXCR into one record per CDR3 protein. This sample yields over 950,000 distinct CDR3 sequences, of which about 51% are seen a single time; about 22% belongs to the top ten. Sequencing was performed on blood. These receptors all come from a woman aged 55-69 years in good health.

This clonotype has at least ten counts. V usage is TRBV4-1 and J usage is TRBJ1-5; D is undetermined. The V gene lost 3 bases and the J gene lost 7 bases, with 7 bases spanning the gap. Looked up from germline, CDR1 is MGHRA and CDR2 is YSYEKL. This CDR3 comprises 12 residues. The CDR3 DNA sequence: TGCGCCAGCAGCCAGGGGTCACAGCCCCAGCATTTT. Its protein product is CASSQGSQPQHF.

V gene TRBV7-2 combines with J gene TRBJ1-1; D is uncertain. Trimming pared 6 bases from V and 3 bases from J, leaving 11 bases between. The CDR3 is 13 amino acids. Germline V gene lookup returns CDR1 SGHTA and CDR2 FQGNSA. CDR3 bases: TGTGCCAGCAGTTATAGCCCGGACACTGAAGCTTTCTTT. Translation gives CASSYSPDTEAFF.

This clonotype turned up a few times. V is TRBV5-1 and J is TRBJ2-1; no reliable D call. With 1 base removed from V and 1 base from J, the gap between germline ends came to 12 bases. Germline values: CDR1 SGHRS, CDR2 YFSETQ. CDR3 size: 16 residues. The CDR3 sequence: CASSLRDAPSYNEQFF. The DNA of the CDR3 is TGCGCCAGCAGCTTGAGGGATGCCCCGTCCTACAATGAGCAGTTCTTC.

V and J are TRBV18 and TRBJ2-6; 9 positions agree with TRBD2. V trimming: 6 bases; J trimming: 1 base; junction bases outside the gene matches: 19. CDR1 is KGHSH, CDR2 LQKENI, per germline. The CDR3 is made up of 21 amino acids. The CDR3 bases are TGTGCCAGCTCCCTCGGGGCTTATAGGCCGGGACTAGCTTCTGGGGCCAACGTCCTGACTTTC. It translates to CASSLGAYRPGLASGANVLTF.

This clonotype showed up just a few times. This sequence joins TRBV5-1 and TRBJ2-7; D call uncertain. The length of the CDR3 is 13 residues. The V gene lost 6 bases and the J gene lost 3 bases, with 13 bases spanning the gap. Germline V gene lookup returns CDR1 SGHRS and CDR2 YFSETQ. The chain's CDR3 is CASTTRSFYEQYF. The DNA of the CDR3 is TGCGCCAGCACCACGAGGAGCTTCTACGAGCAGTACTTC.

This clonotype occurred a few times. This chain joins TRBV11-2 and TRBJ1-2; perhaps TRBD1 as D (6 bases). The CDR3 totals 15 residues. The V end lost 1 base, the J end lost 0 bases, and 9 bases lay between the germline ends. Germline V lookup: CDR1 SGHAT, CDR2 FQNNGV. CDR3 bases: TGTGCCAGCAGCTTAGGACAGGCTTCTAACTATGGCTACACCTTC. Translating it yields CASSLGQASNYGYTF. The variable domain in full, completed from reference TRBV11-2 and TRBJ1-2, reads EAGVAQSPRYKIIEKRQSVAFWCNPISGHATLYWYQQILGQGPKLLIQFQNNGVVDDSQLPKDRFSAERLKGVDSTLKIQPAKLEDSAVYLCASSLGQASNYGYTFGSGTRLTVV.

The genes are TRBV3-1 and TRBJ1-1; unclear D gene. This CDR3 is 15 amino acids long. In germline, CDR1 is LGHDT, CDR2 YNNKEL (reference sequence). The V gene lost 1 base and the J gene lost 3 bases, with 12 bases spanning the gap. CDR3 sequence (DNA): TGTGCCAGCAGCCAAGCGACACCTGAGTACACTGAAGCTTTCTTT. Protein sequence: CASSQATPEYTEAFF.

The CDR3 DNA sequence: TGCGCCAGCAGCCGGGGACAGGGAAACACCGGGGAGCTGTTTTTT. Amino acids: CASSRGQGNTGELFF. The chain has TRBV4-1 and TRBJ2-2; TRBD1 aligns across 9 bases. This CDR3 has 15 residues. Trimming took 4 bases from V and 2 from J; bases not matched to a gene: 2. Per germline, CDR1 MGHRA and CDR2 YSYEKL.

This CDR3 reads CSVGVGPANYGYTF. DNA of the CDR3: TGCAGCGTGGGGGTAGGGCCCGCGAACTATGGCTACACCTTC. J is TRBJ1-2 and V is TRBV29-1, with D perhaps matching TRBD1 (5 bases). There are 14 residues in the CDR3. Per germline, CDR1 SQVTM and CDR2 ANQGSEA. V shed 6 bases and J shed 2 bases, with 16 bases lying between them.

This sequence joins TRBV7-2 and TRBJ2-7; 8 bases agree with TRBD2. The J call is doubtful: the DNA matches TRBJ2-5 better. Germline values: CDR1 SGHTA, CDR2 FQGNSA. CDR3 size: 14 residues. The CDR3 spells CASRDIAGSGTQYF. Written as DNA, the CDR3 is TGTGCCAGCAGGGATATAGCGGGATCGGGGACCCAGTACTTC.

J is TRBJ1-2 and V is TRBV14; 7 bases fit TRBD1. The CDR3 extends over 18 amino acids. The germline V gene has CDR1 SGHDN and CDR2 FVKESK. V shed 1 base and J 4 bases; nucleotides not matched to a gene: 15. CDR3 amino acids: CASSQAYRDSQRSYGYTF. The CDR3 DNA follows: TGTGCCAGCAGCCAAGCCTACCGGGACAGCCAAAGATCCTATGGCTACACCTTC.